Described below is a single TCR beta chain sequence and its context. These data are taken from a study of blood T cell repertoires in COVID-19. In the study overall: Spain, Italy and the United States supplied samples that represented acute and convalescent COVID-19. Sample material is recorded as cDNA or gDNA derived from T cells, B-cell-depleted T cells, or PBMCs.

Per the study methods: Estimates of nucleated cell counts were drawn from the amplification of reference gene primers. TCRdb's copy holds only in-frame clones and misses some; the assay was immunoSEQ multiplex PCR. D and trimming were read from the DNA, whereas the V and J calls and clone size are those reported in that table. This sample has fewer than 60,000 clones, with about 80% found just once. V shed 3 bases and J shed 1 base, with 13 bases lying between them. Germline V gene sequence: CDR1 GTSNPN, CDR2 SVGIG (reference sequence). This CDR3 is built from 14 residues. Sequences were obtained from peripheral blood. The receptor was isolated from a man in his 70s with active COVID-19. The chain couples TRBV30 to TRBJ2-7; tentatively, D is TRBD1 (6 bases). The chain's CDR3 is CAWSPLQGSYEQYF. CDR3 DNA: TGTGCCTGGAGCCCCCTTCAGGGGTCCTACGAGCAGTACTTC.